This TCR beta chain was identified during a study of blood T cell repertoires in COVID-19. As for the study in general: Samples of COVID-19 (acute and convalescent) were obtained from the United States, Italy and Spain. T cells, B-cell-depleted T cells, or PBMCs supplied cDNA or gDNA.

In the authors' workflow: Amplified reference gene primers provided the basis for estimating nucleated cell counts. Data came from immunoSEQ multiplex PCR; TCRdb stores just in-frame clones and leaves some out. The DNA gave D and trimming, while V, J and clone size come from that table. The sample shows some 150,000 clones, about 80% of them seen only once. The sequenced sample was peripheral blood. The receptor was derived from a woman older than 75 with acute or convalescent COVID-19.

Written as DNA, the CDR3 is TGTGCCACCAGTGATTCAACAGGGGGCTTCGGGGAGCTGTTTTTT. Its translation: CATSDSTGGFGELFF. The chain recombines TRBV24-1 with TRBJ2-2; 9 bases line up with TRBD1. CDR1 and CDR2 from the germline V gene are KGHDR and SFDVKD. There are 15 residues in the CDR3. The V and J ends lost 2 bases and 7 bases, in that order; junction bases with no gene match: 4.